The source of this T cell receptor beta chain is a study of T cell responses to AZD1222 COVID-19 vaccine. On the study more broadly: Combined were second doses at about 4 or about 12 weeks. General study findings and limits: Spike-specific TCR breadth and depth grew following two AZD1222 doses. Repertoires in all cases were sampled only once the peak T cell response had passed. Spike regions recognized by vaccine-associated CD4 TCRs spanned the protein, led by 160-218 and 743-854.

Comment on this clone: Its antigen is unidentified.

Sequencing was performed with immunoSEQ multiplex PCR; in TCRdb, only in-frame clones are kept and a portion is missing. The top ten clones hold approximately 17% of a sample with around 94,000 clones, approximately 84% of them seen once. This CDR3 region has 12 residues. The sequence came from an adult in good health. V gene TRBV21-1 combines with J gene TRBJ2-5; TRBD2, the D gene given by the table, was not confirmed from the DNA. TRBV21-1 constitutes a pseudogene. Sequencing used peripheral blood, obtained on day 0 of AZD1222 vaccination. CDR3 DNA sequence: TGTGCCAGCGACTTGTACCAAGAGACCCAGTACTTC. This translates into CASDLYQETQYF.